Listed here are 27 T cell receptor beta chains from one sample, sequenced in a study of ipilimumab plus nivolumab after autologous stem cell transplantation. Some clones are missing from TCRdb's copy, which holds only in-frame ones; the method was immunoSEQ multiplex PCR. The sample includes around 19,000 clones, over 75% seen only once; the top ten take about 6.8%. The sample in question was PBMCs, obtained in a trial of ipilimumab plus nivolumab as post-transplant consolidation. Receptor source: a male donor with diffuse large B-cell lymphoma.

The CDR3 region has the DNA TGTGCCAGCAGCGGGCGACAGGGGCGTACTGAAGCTTTCTTT. This gives the protein CASSGRQGRTEAFF. This rearrangement joins TRBV5-8 to TRBJ1-1; 8 bases align to TRBD1. Germline CDR1 reads SGHTS; CDR2 reads YDEGEE. V gave up 4 bases and J gave up 5 bases; unmatched junction bases: 7. CDR3 length: 14 residues.

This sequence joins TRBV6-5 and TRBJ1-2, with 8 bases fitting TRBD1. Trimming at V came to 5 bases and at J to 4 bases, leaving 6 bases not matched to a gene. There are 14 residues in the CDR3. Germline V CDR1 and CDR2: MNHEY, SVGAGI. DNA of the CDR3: TGTGCCAGCAGTCGGACAGGGTTGACCTATGGCTACACCTTC. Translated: CASSRTGLTYGYTF.

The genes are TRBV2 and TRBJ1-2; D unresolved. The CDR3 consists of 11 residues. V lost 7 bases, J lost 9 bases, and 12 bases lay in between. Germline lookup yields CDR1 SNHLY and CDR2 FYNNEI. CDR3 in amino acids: CASKPDGSYTF. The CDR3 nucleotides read TGTGCCAGCAAGCCGGACGGAAGCTACACCTTC.

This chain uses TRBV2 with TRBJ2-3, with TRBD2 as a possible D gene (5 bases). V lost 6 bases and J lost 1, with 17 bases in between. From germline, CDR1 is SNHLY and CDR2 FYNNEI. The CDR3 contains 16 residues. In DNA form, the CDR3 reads TGTGCCAGCAGCGCGACCGGGATTAAGGGCACAGATACGCAGTATTTT. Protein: CASSATGIKGTDTQYF.

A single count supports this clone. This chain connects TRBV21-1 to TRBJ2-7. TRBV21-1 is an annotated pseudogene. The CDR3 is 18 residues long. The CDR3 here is CARPLGGVDRPCSYEQYF. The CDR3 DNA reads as TGTGCCAGACCTCTGGGGGGCGTCGACAGGCCATGCTCCTACGAGCAGTACTTC.

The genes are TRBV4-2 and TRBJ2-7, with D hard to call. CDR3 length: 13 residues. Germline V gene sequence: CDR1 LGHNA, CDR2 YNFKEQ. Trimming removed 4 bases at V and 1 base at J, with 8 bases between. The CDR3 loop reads CASSRDGSYEQYF. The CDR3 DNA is TGTGCCAGCAGCCGGGATGGGTCCTACGAGCAGTACTTC.

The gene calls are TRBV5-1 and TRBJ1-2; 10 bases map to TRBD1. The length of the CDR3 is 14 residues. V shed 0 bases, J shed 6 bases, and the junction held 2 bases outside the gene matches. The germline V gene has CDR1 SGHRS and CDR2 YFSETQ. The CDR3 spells CASSLGGTGDGYTF. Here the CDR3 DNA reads TGCGCCAGCAGCTTGGGCGGGACAGGGGATGGCTACACCTTC.

The chain's CDR3 is CASSSSTGSDEQFF. The DNA for the CDR3 is TGCGCCAGCAGCAGTAGCACGGGGAGCGATGAGCAGTTCTTC. The J gene is TRBJ2-1, the V gene TRBV5-1; D may be TRBD2 (5 bases). Germline V gene lookup returns CDR1 SGHRS and CDR2 YFSETQ. This CDR3 has 14 residues. The V gene lost 4 bases and the J gene lost 8 bases, with 16 bases spanning the gap. The whole variable domain, remainder taken from reference TRBV5-1 and TRBJ2-1, is KAGVTQTPRYLIKTRGQQVTLSCSPISGHRSVSWYQQTPGQGLQFLFEYFSETQRNKGNFPGRFSGRQFSNSRSEMNVSTLELGDSALYLCASSSSTGSDEQFFGPGTRLTVL.

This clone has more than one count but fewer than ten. This CDR3 reads CASSLDAGGAVAGANVLTF. For the CDR3, the DNA is TGCGCCAGCAGTTTAGACGCAGGGGGCGCGGTAGCTGGGGCCAACGTCCTGACTTTC. The V gene is TRBV23-1, the J gene TRBJ2-6, with 8 bases matching TRBD1. TRBV23-1 is an ORF; its function is uncertain. The CDR3 consists of 19 residues. The J segment lost 2 bases and the V segment lost 5 bases, leaving 14 bases of the junction unmatched.

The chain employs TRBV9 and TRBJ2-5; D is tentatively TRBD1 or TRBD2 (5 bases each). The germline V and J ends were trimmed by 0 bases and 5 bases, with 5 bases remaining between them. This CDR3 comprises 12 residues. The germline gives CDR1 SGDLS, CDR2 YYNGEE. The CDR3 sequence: CASSVGGETQYF. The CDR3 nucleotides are TGTGCCAGCAGCGTAGGGGGGGAGACCCAGTACTTC.

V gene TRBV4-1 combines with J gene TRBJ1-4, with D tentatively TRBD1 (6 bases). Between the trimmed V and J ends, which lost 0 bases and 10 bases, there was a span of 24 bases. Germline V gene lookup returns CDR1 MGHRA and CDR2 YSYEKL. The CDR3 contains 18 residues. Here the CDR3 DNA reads TGCGCCAGCAGCCAAGAGGGGGGCGGAGGGGGGCGGTCTGCAAAACTGTTTTTT. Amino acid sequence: CASSQEGGGGGRSAKLFF.

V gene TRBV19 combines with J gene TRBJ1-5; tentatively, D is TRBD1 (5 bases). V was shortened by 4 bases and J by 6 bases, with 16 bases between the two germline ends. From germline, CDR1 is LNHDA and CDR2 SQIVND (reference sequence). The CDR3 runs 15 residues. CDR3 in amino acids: CASSKVTEELQPQHF. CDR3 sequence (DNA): TGTGCCAGTAGTAAGGTGACAGAGGAACTTCAGCCCCAGCATTTT.

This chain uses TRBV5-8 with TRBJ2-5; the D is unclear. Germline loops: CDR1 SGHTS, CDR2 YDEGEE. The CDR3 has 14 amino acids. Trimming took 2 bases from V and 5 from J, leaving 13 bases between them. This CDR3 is CASSLGAVRETQYF. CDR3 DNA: TGTGCCAGCAGCTTAGGAGCCGTCAGGGAGACCCAGTACTTC.

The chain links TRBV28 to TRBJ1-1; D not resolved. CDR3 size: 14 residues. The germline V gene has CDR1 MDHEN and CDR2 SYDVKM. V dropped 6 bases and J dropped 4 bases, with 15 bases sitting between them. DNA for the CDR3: TGTGCCAGCAGAGGTTTGGGAGGGTCCACTGAAGCTTTCTTT. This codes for CASRGLGGSTEAFF.

The CDR3 coding sequence is TGTGCCAGCAGCCTCGGACAGGGATTCTCCTACGAGCAGTACTTC. It yields the protein CASSLGQGFSYEQYF. This chain links TRBV6-5 with TRBJ2-7; TRBD1 aligns across 8 bases. V dropped 6 bases and J dropped 0; count of bases not matched to a gene: 7. The germline V gene has CDR1 MNHEY and CDR2 SVGAGI. This CDR3 is 15 amino acids long.

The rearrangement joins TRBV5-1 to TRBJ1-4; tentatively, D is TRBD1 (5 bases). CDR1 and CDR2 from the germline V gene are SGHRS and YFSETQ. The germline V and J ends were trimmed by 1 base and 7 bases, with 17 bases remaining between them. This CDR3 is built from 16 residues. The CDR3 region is CASSLNSQGGGEKLFF. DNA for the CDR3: TGCGCCAGCAGCTTGAATTCGCAGGGAGGTGGTGAAAAACTGTTTTTT. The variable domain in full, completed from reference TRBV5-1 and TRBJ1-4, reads KAGVTQTPRYLIKTRGQQVTLSCSPISGHRSVSWYQQTPGQGLQFLFEYFSETQRNKGNFPGRFSGRQFSNSRSEMNVSTLELGDSALYLCASSLNSQGGGEKLFFGSGTQLSVL.

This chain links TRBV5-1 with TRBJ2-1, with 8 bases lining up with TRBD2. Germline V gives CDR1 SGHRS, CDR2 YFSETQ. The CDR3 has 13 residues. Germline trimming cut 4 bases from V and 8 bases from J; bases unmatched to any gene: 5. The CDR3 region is CASSALTSDEQFF. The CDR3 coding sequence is TGCGCCAGCAGCGCCCTGACTAGCGATGAGCAGTTCTTC. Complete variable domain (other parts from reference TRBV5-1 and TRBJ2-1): KAGVTQTPRYLIKTRGQQVTLSCSPISGHRSVSWYQQTPGQGLQFLFEYFSETQRNKGNFPGRFSGRQFSNSRSEMNVSTLELGDSALYLCASSALTSDEQFFGPGTRLTVL.

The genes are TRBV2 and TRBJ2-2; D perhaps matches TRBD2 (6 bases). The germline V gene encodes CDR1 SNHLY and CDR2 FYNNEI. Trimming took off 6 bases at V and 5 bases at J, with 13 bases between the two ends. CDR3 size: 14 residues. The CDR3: CASSAGTFTGELFF. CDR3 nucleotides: TGTGCCAGCAGCGCCGGGACTTTTACCGGGGAGCTGTTTTTT.

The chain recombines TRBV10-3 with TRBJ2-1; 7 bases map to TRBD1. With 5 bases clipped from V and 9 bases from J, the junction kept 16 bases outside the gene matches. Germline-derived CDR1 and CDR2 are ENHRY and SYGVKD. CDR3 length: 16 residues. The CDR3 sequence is CAISPTPGQEASEQFF. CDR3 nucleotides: TGTGCCATCAGTCCCACCCCCGGACAGGAGGCCAGTGAGCAGTTCTTC.

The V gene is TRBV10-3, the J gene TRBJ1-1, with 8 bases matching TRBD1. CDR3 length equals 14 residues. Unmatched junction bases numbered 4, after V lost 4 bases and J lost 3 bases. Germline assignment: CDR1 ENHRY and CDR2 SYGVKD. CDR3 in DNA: TGTGCCATCAGTGCTGACAGGGGCGACACTGAAGCTTTCTTT. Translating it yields CAISADRGDTEAFF.

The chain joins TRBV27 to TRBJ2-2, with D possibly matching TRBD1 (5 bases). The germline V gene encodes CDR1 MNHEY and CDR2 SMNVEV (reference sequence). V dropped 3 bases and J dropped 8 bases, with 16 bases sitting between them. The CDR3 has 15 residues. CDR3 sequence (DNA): TGTGCCAGCAGTTTTTGGCAGGGTGTGGGGGGGGAGCTGTTTTTT. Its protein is CASSFWQGVGGELFF.

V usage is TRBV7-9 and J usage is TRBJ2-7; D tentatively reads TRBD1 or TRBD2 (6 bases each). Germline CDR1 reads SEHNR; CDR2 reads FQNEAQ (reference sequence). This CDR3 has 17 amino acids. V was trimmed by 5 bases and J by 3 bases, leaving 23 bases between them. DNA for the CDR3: TGTGCCAGCAGCCCCAGGGGACGGGGGCGAAGGGACTACGAGCAGTACTTC. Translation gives CASSPRGRGRRDYEQYF.

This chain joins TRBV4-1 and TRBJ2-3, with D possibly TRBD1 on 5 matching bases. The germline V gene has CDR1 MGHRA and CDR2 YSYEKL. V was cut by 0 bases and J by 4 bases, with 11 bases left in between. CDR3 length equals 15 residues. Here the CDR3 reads CASSQDFQGSDTQYF. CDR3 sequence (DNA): TGCGCCAGCAGCCAAGACTTCCAGGGCTCAGATACGCAGTATTTT.

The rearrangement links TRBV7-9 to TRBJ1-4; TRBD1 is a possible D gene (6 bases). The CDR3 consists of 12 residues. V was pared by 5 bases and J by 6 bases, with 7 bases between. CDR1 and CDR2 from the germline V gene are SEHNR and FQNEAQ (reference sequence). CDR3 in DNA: TGTGCCAGCAGCCACAGGGATGAAAAACTGTTTTTT. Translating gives CASSHRDEKLFF.

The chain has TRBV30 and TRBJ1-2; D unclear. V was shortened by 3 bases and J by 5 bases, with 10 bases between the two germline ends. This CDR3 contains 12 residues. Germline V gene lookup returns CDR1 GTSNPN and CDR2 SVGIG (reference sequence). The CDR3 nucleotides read TGTGCCTGGAGGGCCCGGACGTATGGCTACACCTTC. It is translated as CAWRARTYGYTF.

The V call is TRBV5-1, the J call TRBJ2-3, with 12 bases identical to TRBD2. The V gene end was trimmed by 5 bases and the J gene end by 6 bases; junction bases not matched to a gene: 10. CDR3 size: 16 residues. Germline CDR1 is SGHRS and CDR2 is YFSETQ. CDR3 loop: CASRKLAGGLQDTQYF. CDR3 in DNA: TGCGCCAGCAGGAAACTAGCGGGGGGCCTACAGGATACGCAGTATTTT.

In DNA, the CDR3 is TGTGCCAGCAGCCAGACAGGAAGCGAGCAGTACTTC. It codes for CASSQTGSEQYF. The V call is TRBV5-8, the J call TRBJ2-7; D is perhaps TRBD1 (6 bases). Germline V gives CDR1 SGHTS, CDR2 YDEGEE. Trimming removed 4 bases from V and 6 bases from J, with 11 bases in between. The length of the CDR3 is 12 residues. The full variable domain, with the rest looked up from reference TRBV5-8 and TRBJ2-7, is EAGVTQSPTHLIKTRGQQATLRCSPISGHTSVYWYQQALGLGLQFLLWYDEGEERNRGNFPPRFSGRQFPNYSSELNVNALELEDSALYLCASSQTGSEQYFGPGTRLTVT.